Sequencing of this T cell receptor (beta chain) was carried out in a study of T cell repertoires in cytomegalovirus infection (dated by TCRdb to about 2019). In the study overall: Because public TCR beta signatures pointed to carriage of CMV infection together with the matching HLA type, the HLA type of each donor mattered for the analysis.

V gives up 7 bases and J gives up 6 bases, and the segment between their germline ends measures 13 bases. CDR1 and CDR2 are drawn from the germline V gene: MDHEN, SYDVKM. Including cysteine and phenylalanine, the CDR3 has 14 amino acids. The CDR3 DNA has 42 bases and is translated from base 1. A single count supports this clonotype. Its antigen target is currently unknown. The sample holds no much larger clone one base away, and base qualities are not on file. A read on its own is weak evidence. Instrument used: Illumina HiSeq 1500. TCRdb trimmed public reads at Q25 via fastp, called clones via MiXCR and kept in-frame beta chains. Here each entry gathers all rows of one CDR3 protein and keeps the most common genes and DNA. Here the sample has about 360,000 distinct CDR3 sequences; 15% to 20% occur a single time. The top ten hold approximately 10% of the sample. General study outcomes and caveats: In the ex vivo response, HLA-C-restricted CMV-specific TCR beta clonotypes were dominant, and in two of eight donors the single most frequent clonotype came from this HLA-C-restricted group. Carriers of CMV infection plus the relevant HLA type were discriminated by the cumulative frequency of public TCR beta family members in the study cohort and in an independent roughly 400-donor cohort.

The sequenced sample was PBMCs. The receptor chain draws on TRBV28 and TRBJ1-6; no D gene is confidently identified. This clonotype was obtained from a human donor in good health (CMV status not recorded). Some clones in this sample may be carry-over from other donors' samples. The CDR3 protein is CASTDLVLNSPLHF. Here is the DNA: TGTGCCAGCACGGACCTGGTCCTTAATTCACCCCTCCACTTT.